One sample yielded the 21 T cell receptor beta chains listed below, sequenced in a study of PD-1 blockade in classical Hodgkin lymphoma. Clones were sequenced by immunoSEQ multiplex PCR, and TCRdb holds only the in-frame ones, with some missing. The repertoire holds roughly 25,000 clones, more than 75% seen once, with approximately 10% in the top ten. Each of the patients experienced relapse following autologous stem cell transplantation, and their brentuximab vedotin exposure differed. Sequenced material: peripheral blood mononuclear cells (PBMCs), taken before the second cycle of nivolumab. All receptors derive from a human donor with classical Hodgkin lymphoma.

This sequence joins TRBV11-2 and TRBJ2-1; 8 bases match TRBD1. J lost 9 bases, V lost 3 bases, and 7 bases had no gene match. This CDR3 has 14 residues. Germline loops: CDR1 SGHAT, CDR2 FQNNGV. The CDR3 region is CASSFGTGIGEQFF. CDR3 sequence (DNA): TGTGCCAGCAGCTTTGGGACAGGCATTGGTGAGCAGTTCTTC.

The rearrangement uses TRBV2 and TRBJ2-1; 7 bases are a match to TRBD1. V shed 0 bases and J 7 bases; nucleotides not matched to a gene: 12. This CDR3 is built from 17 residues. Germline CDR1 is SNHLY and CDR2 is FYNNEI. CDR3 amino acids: CASSEALRGGIRNEQFF. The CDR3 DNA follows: TGTGCCAGCAGTGAAGCGCTTAGAGGGGGCATCCGGAATGAGCAGTTCTTC.

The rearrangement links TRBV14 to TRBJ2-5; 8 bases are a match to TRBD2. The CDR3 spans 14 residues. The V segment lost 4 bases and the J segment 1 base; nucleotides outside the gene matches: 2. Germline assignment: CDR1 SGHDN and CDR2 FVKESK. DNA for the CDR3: TGTGCCAGCAGCCGACTAGCGTCCCAAGAGACCCAGTACTTC. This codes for CASSRLASQETQYF.

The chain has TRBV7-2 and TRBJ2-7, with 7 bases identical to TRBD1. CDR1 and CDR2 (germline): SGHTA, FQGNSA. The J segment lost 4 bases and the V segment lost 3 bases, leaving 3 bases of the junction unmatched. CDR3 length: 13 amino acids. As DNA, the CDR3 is TGTGCCAGCAGCTTCCAACAGGGGTACGAGCAGTACTTC. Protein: CASSFQQGYEQYF.

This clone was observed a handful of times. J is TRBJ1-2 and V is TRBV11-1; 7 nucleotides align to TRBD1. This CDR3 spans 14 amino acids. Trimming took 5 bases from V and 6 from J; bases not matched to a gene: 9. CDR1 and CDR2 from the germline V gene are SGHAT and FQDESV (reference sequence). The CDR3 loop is CASSRDSPGDGYTF. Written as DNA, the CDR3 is TGTGCCAGCAGCCGGGACAGCCCAGGCGATGGCTACACCTTC.

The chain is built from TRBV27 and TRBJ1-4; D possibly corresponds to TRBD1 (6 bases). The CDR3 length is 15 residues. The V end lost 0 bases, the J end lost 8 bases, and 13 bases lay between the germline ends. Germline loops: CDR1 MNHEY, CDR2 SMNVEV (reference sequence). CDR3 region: CASSLSLTGREKLFF. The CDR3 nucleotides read TGTGCCAGCAGTTTATCATTGACAGGTAGAGAAAAACTGTTTTTT.

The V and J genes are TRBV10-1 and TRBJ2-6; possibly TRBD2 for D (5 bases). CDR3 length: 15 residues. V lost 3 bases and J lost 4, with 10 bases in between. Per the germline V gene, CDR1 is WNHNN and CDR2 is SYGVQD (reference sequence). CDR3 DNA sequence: TGCGCCAGCAGTGATGGTAGCGCCGGGGCCAACGTCCTGACTTTC. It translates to CASSDGSAGANVLTF.

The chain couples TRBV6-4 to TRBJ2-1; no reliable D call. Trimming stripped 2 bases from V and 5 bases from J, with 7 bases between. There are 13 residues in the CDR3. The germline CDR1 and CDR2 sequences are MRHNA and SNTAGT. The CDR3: CASSDAAHNEQFF. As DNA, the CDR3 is TGTGCCAGCAGTGACGCGGCCCACAATGAGCAGTTCTTC.

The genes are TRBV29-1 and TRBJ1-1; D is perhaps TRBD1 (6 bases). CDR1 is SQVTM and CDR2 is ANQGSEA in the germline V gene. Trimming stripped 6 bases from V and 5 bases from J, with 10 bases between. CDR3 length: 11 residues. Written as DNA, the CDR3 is TGCAGCGTCCACAGGGCAACTGAAGCTTTCTTT. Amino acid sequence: CSVHRATEAFF.

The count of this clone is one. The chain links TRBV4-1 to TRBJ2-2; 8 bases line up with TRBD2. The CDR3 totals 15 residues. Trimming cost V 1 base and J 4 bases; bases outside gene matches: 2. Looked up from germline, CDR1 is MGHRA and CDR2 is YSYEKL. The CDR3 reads CASSQAGGPTGELFF. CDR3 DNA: TGCGCCAGCAGCCAAGCGGGGGGGCCCACCGGGGAGCTGTTTTTT.

In DNA, the CDR3 is TGTGCCAGCAGCAAAAAGTCGCGGTACCAAGAGACCCAGTACTTC. It codes for CASSKKSRYQETQYF. V gene TRBV21-1 combines with J gene TRBJ2-5; whether TRBD2, the table's D call, matches the DNA was not checked. TRBV21-1 is a documented pseudogene. The CDR3 runs to 15 residues.

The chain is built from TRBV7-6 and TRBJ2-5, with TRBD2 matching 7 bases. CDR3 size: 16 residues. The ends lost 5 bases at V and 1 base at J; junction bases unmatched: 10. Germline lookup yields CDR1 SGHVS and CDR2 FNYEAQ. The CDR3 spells CASSLRIPGGQETQYF. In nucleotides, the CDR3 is TGTGCCAGCAGCCTTCGGATCCCGGGAGGCCAAGAGACCCAGTACTTC. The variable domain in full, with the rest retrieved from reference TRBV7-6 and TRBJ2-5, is GAGVSQSPRYKVTKRGQDVALRCDPISGHVSLYWYRQALGQGPEFLTYFNYEAQQDKSGLPNDRFSAERPEGSISTLTIQRTEQRDSAMYRCASSLRIPGGQETQYFGPGTRLLVL.

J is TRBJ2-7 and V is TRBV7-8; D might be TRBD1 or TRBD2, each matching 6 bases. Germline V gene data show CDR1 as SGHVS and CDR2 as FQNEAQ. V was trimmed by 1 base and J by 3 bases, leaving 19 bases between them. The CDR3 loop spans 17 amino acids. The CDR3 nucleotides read TGTGCCAGCAGCTTAGGGAGGGGGGACGGTTATTACTACGAGCAGTACTTC. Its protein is CASSLGRGDGYYYEQYF.

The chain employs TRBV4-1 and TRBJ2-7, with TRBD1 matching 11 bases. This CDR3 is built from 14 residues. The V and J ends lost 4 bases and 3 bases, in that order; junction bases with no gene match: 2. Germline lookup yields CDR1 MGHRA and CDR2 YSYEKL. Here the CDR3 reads CASSPGTGGYEQYF. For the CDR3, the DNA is TGCGCCAGCAGCCCTGGGACAGGGGGCTACGAGCAGTACTTC.

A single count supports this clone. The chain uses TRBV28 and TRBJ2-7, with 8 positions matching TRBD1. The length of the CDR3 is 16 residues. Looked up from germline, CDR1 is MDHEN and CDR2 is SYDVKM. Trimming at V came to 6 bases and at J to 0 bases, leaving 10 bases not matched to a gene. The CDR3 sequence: CASSQMDRVGSYEQYF. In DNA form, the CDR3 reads TGTGCCAGCAGCCAAATGGACAGGGTAGGCTCCTACGAGCAGTACTTC. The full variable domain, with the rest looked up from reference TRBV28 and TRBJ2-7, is DVKVTQSSRYLVKRTGEKVFLECVQDMDHENMFWYRQDPGLGLRLIYFSYDVKMKEKGDIPEGYSVSREKKERFSLILESASTNQTSMYLCASSQMDRVGSYEQYFGPGTRLTVT.

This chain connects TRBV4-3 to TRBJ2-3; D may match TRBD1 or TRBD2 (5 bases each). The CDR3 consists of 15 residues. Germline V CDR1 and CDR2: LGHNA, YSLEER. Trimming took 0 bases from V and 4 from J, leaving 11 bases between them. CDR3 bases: TGCGCCAGCAGCCAAGATTGGGGGTCCGCAGATACGCAGTATTTT. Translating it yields CASSQDWGSADTQYF.

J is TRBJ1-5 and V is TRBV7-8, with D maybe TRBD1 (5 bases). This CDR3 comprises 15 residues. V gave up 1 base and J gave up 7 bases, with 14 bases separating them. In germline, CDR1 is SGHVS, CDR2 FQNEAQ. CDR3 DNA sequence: TGTGCCAGCAGCTTAGGCAGGGAAGGACTCCAGCCCCAGCATTTT. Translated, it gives CASSLGREGLQPQHF.

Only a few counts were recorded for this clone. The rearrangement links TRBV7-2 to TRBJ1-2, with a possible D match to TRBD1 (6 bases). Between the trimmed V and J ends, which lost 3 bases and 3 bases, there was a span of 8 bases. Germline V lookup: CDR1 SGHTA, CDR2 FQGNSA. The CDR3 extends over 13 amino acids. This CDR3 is CASSLGGYYGYTF. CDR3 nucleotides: TGTGCCAGCAGCTTGGGGGGCTACTATGGCTACACCTTC.

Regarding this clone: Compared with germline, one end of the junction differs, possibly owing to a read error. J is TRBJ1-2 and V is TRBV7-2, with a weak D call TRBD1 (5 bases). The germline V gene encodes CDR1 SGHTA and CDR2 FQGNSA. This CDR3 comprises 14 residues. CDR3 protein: CASDLHSGNYGHTF. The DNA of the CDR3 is TGTGCCAGCGACCTTCATTCAGGGAACTATGGCCACACCTTC.

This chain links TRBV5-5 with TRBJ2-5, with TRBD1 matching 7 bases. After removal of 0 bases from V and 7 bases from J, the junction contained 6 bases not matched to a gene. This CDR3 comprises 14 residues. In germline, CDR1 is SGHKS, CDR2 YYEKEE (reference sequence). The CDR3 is CASSLDRGPGTQYF. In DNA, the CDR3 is TGTGCCAGCAGCTTGGACAGGGGCCCGGGGACCCAGTACTTC. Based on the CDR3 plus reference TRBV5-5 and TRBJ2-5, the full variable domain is DAGVTQSPTHLIKTRGQQVTLRCSPISGHKSVSWYQQVLGQGPQFIFQYYEKEERGRGNFPDRFSARQFPNYSSELNVNALLLGDSALYLCASSLDRGPGTQYFGPGTRLLVL.

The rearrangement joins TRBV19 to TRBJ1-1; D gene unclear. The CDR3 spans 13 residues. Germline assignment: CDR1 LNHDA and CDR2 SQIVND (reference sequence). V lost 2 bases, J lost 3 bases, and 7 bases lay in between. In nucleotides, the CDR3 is TGTGCCAGTAGTATATGGGGTGACACTGAAGCTTTCTTT. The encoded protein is CASSIWGDTEAFF.